This paragraph covers one T cell receptor beta chain sequence. The data belong to a study of blood T cell repertoires in COVID-19. Repertoires were generated with immunoSEQ multiplex PCR, while TCRdb's copy carries only in-frame clones and drops some. The repertoire holds hundreds of thousands of clones, with 75% to 90% as singletons. Germline CDR1 reads LNHDA; CDR2 reads SQIVND (reference sequence). The CDR3 totals 15 residues. Germline trimming cut 4 bases from V and 3 bases from J; bases unmatched to any gene: 8. This receptor was obtained from a woman between 25 and 40 years old with active or convalescent COVID-19. The genes are TRBV19 and TRBJ1-1, with 7 bases aligning to TRBD1. The sequenced sample consisted of peripheral blood. The DNA for the CDR3 is TGTGCCAGTAGTACCCCCCCAGGGGGTGACACTGAAGCTTTCTTT. It translates to CASSTPPGGDTEAFF.